This is a list of T cell receptor beta chains from one sample in a study of T cells after yellow fever vaccination. TCRdb fed the 5' RACE reads into MiXCR, producing one record per CDR3 protein. The profile shows around 500,000 distinct CDR3 sequences, less than 25% of them singletons. Sample: PBMCs, taken less than 25 days after the first yellow fever vaccination. These receptor sequences come from a man between 18 and 29 years old who received the YFV17D yellow fever vaccine. Each CDR3 is given with its conserved first and last residue. The D gene is left open where the match is weak. Size is omitted from some rows. Given values are once, few, many or a class for expanded clones.

v_gene	j_gene	d_gene	abundance	CDR3aa	CDR3nt
TRBV6-2/TRBV6-3	TRBJ1-5	.	.	CASSYSWRNQPQHF	TGTGCCAGCAGTTACTCGTGGAGGAATCAGCCCCAGCATTTT
TRBV5-1	TRBJ2-3	.	many	CASSLGADSSTDTQYF	TGCGCCAGCAGCTTGGGAGCGGACTCTAGCACAGATACGCAGTATTTT
TRBV5-1	TRBJ1-4	.	few	CASSLKVMSGTNEKLFF	TGCGCCAGCAGCTTGAAGGTGATGAGTGGAACTAATGAAAAACTGTTTTTT
TRBV5-1	TRBJ2-1	TRBD2	few	CASSFSAGGPRNEQFF	TGCGCCAGCAGCTTTTCAGCGGGGGGGCCTCGAAATGAGCAGTTCTTC
TRBV5-1	TRBJ2-5	TRBD2	once	CASSLTASGGSWTQYF	TGCGCCAGCAGCTTGACTGCTAGCGGGGGTTCATGGACCCAGTACTTC
TRBV3-1	TRBJ2-1	.	many	CASSPGSYNEQFF	TGTGCCAGCAGCCCCGGGTCCTACAATGAGCAGTTCTTC
TRBV7-6	TRBJ2-5	TRBD1	once	CASSLIGDRGQETQYF	TGTGCCAGCAGCTTAATAGGGGACAGGGGGCAAGAGACCCAGTACTTC
TRBV7-9	TRBJ1-1	.	.	CASSLQQGRGTEAFF	TGTGCCAGCAGCCTACAACAGGGACGGGGCACTGAAGCTTTCTTT
TRBV7-2	TRBJ2-1	.	.	CASSLGGGWEQFF	TGTGCCAGCAGCTTAGGGGGGGGCTGGGAGCAGTTCTTC
TRBV11-1	TRBJ2-7	.	few	CASSPLRGRLVYEQYF	TGTGCCAGCAGCCCATTAAGGGGCCGCTTGGTTTACGAGCAGTACTTC
TRBV5-6	TRBJ2-7	.	.	CASSLAARAPSYEQYF	TGTGCCAGCAGCTTGGCCGCCCGGGCCCCCTCCTACGAGCAGTACTTC
TRBV5-1	TRBJ1-5	.	many	CASSLAGYSNQPQHF	TGCGCCAGCAGCTTGGCGGGGTACAGCAATCAGCCCCAGCATTTT
TRBV29-1	TRBJ2-1	TRBD2	.	CSVEAGGVGNEQFF	TGCAGCGTGGAAGCGGGGGGGGTTGGCAATGAGCAGTTCTTC
TRBV29-1	TRBJ2-1	.	few	CSVEGMRGQLSSYNEQFF	TGCAGCGTTGAAGGCATGCGTGGACAGCTTAGCTCCTACAATGAGCAGTTCTTC
TRBV25-1	TRBJ2-5	TRBD1	few	CASSESGTAETQYF	TGTGCCAGCAGTGAATCCGGGACAGCGGAGACCCAGTACTTC
TRBV3-1	TRBJ1-2	TRBD1	.	CASSQADRGRNYGYTF	TGTGCCAGCAGCCAAGCGGACAGGGGGCGCAACTATGGCTACACCTTC
TRBV28	TRBJ1-2	TRBD1	.	CASGTADGYTF	TGTGCCAGTGGGACAGCCGATGGCTACACCTTC
TRBV5-1	TRBJ1-1	.	.	CASSLGAWTEAFF	TGCGCCAGCAGCTTGGGGGCGTGGACTGAAGCTTTCTTT
TRBV7-9	TRBJ2-7	.	.	CASSLGSWQQYF	TGTGCCAGCAGCTTAGGATCTTGGCAGCAGTACTTC
TRBV12-3/TRBV12-4	TRBJ2-7	.	.	CASSHSKEQYF	TGTGCCAGCAGCCACAGCAAGGAGCAGTACTTC
TRBV4-3	TRBJ2-3	.	.	CASSRLQGFTDTQYF	TGCGCCAGCTCGCGCTTACAGGGATTCACAGATACGCAGTATTTT
TRBV2	TRBJ1-4	.	.	CASSVGRGNEKLFF	TGTGCCAGCAGTGTTGGCAGGGGTAATGAAAAACTGTTTTTT
TRBV4-3	TRBJ1-6	.	few	CASSQDWSYSYNSPLHF	TGCGCCAGCAGCCAAGATTGGTCCTACTCCTATAATTCACCCCTCCACTTT
TRBV7-9	TRBJ1-5	.	.	CASSLAFGEINQPQHF	TGTGCCAGCAGCTTAGCGTTCGGGGAAATCAATCAGCCCCAGCATTTT
TRBV29-1	TRBJ1-2	.	few	CSVGSQGRNPDWAYGYTF	TGCAGCGTTGGTAGTCAGGGAAGAAACCCGGATTGGGCCTATGGCTACACCTTC
TRBV5-4	TRBJ2-1	.	few	CASSFGHGEQFF	TGTGCCAGCAGCTTTGGACACGGTGAGCAGTTCTTC
TRBV7-2	TRBJ2-1	TRBD2	.	CASSPGLAGGPFF	TGTGCCAGCAGCCCAGGACTAGCGGGGGGGCCGTTCTTC
TRBV20-1	TRBJ2-1	TRBD1	.	CSARQRTGPYNEQFF	TGCAGTGCTAGACAACGGACAGGTCCCTACAATGAGCAGTTCTTC
TRBV5-1	TRBJ1-2	.	.	CASSPAGGDGYTF	TGCGCCAGCAGCCCCGCGGGAGGCGATGGCTACACCTTC
TRBV7-2	TRBJ2-7	.	.	CASSQTWDEQYF	TGTGCCAGCAGCCAGACATGGGACGAGCAGTACTTC
TRBV7-2	TRBJ2-3	.	few	CASSYHTDTQYF	TGTGCCAGCAGCTACCATACAGATACGCAGTATTTT
TRBV7-3	TRBJ2-4	.	many	CASSLNAAEGPLNIQYF	TGTGCCAGCAGCTTAAACGCGGCAGAAGGGCCCCTAAACATTCAGTACTTC
TRBV3-1	TRBJ2-4	.	few	CASSQPIGDPQYF	TGTGCCAGCAGCCAGCCCATTGGCGATCCCCAGTACTTC
TRBV7-2	TRBJ2-5	.	.	CASSPRRPETQYF	TGTGCCAGCAGCCCCCGGCGCCCGGAGACCCAGTACTTC
TRBV28	TRBJ2-7	TRBD1	.	CASSFNRDRVAYEQYF	TGTGCCAGCAGTTTCAACCGGGACAGGGTGGCTTACGAGCAGTACTTC
TRBV4-3	TRBJ2-7	.	.	CASSQGRGRGRSYEQYF	TGCGCCAGCAGCCAAGGAAGAGGGCGAGGGAGATCCTACGAGCAGTACTTC
TRBV18	TRBJ2-3	TRBD2	once	CASSPPRTSGGPDTQYF	TGTGCCAGCTCACCACCGAGGACTAGCGGGGGCCCAGATACGCAGTATTTT
TRBV6-5	TRBJ2-1	.	.	CAVRDTLNEQFF	TGTGCCGTCCGGGACACTCTCAATGAGCAGTTCTTC
TRBV9	TRBJ2-3	.	.	CASSVEYTQYF	TGTGCCAGCAGCGTAGAGTATACGCAGTATTTT
TRBV20-1	TRBJ2-7	TRBD1	few	CSASRDSSYEQYF	TGCAGTGCATCCCGGGACAGCTCCTACGAGCAGTACTTC
TRBV5-1	TRBJ1-1	.	many	CASSSGATTEAFF	TGCGCCAGCAGCTCGGGGGCCACCACTGAAGCTTTCTTT
TRBV7-9	TRBJ1-2	.	.	CASSPTAYYGYTF	TGTGCCAGCAGCCCGACAGCTTACTATGGCTACACCTTC
TRBV20-1	TRBJ2-5	TRBD1	.	CSARYLGQGQTQYF	TGCAGTGCTAGATATTTGGGACAGGGTCAGACCCAGTACTTC
TRBV7-2	TRBJ1-5	TRBD1	few	CASSPRQGVGGNQPQHF	TGTGCCAGCAGCCCGCGACAGGGGGTTGGTGGCAATCAGCCCCAGCATTTT
TRBV6-5	TRBJ1-4	.	few	CASSYGLMGSEKLFF	TGTGCCAGCAGTTATGGACTGATGGGGAGTGAAAAACTGTTTTTT
TRBV7-6	TRBJ2-5	.	few	CASSLESLGVIGRETQYF	TGTGCCAGCAGCTTAGAGAGTTTAGGCGTAATAGGGAGAGAGACCCAGTACTTC
TRBV6-2/TRBV6-3	TRBJ2-6	TRBD1	.	CASSRQGAQSSGANVLTF	TGTGCCAGCAGTCGTCAGGGGGCCCAAAGCTCTGGGGCCAACGTCCTGACTTTC
TRBV7-2	TRBJ2-5	TRBD2	few	CASSFPSSGGPQETQYF	TGTGCCAGCAGCTTCCCCTCAAGCGGGGGACCGCAAGAGACCCAGTACTTC
TRBV7-2	TRBJ1-6	.	.	CASSLGTSRSPLHF	TGTGCCAGCAGCTTAGGGACAAGCCGTTCACCCCTCCACTTT
TRBV12-3/TRBV12-4	TRBJ2-7	.	.	CASSADGSSFEQYF	TGTGCCAGCAGCGCGGACGGATCCTCTTTCGAGCAGTACTTC
TRBV15	TRBJ2-5	.	.	CATSRDQGSETQYF	TGTGCCACCAGCAGAGATCAGGGTTCGGAGACCCAGTACTTC